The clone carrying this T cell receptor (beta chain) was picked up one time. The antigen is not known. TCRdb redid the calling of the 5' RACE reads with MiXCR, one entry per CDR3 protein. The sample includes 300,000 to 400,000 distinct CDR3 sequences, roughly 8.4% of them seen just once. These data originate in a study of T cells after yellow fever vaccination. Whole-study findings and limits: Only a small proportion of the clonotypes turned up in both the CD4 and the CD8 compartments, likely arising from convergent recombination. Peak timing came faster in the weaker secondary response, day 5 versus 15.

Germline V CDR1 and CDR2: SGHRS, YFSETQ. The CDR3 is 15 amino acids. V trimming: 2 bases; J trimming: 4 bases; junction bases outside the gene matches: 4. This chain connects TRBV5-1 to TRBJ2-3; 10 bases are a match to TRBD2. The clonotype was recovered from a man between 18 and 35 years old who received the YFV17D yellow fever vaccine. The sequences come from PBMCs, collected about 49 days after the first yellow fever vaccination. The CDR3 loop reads CASSLAGGQPDTQYF. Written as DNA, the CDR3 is TGCGCCAGCAGCTTAGCGGGGGGGCAGCCAGATACGCAGTATTTT.